Presented here are 19 T cell receptor beta chains from one specimen sequenced in a study of Siglec-9 on CD8 T cells in melanoma. Method: immunoSEQ multiplex PCR; TCRdb's copy keeps in-frame clones and lacks some. The sample contains some 39,000 clones, roughly four fifths of which appear only once. The sample was Siglec-9- CD8+ T cells sorted from blood. The receptor source for this set is a human donor in good health.

The chain recombines TRBV7-9 with TRBJ1-3; 9 bases map to TRBD1. Per germline, CDR1 SEHNR and CDR2 FQNEAQ (reference sequence). The ends lost 2 bases at V and 0 bases at J; junction bases unmatched: 2. There are 16 residues in the CDR3. The CDR3 DNA reads as TGTGCCAGCAGCTTATGGGACAGGGCCTCTGGAAACACCATATATTTT. Residues: CASSLWDRASGNTIYF. Looking up the rest from reference TRBV7-9 and TRBJ1-3 gives the full variable domain: DTGVSQNPRHKITKRGQNVTFRCDPISEHNRLYWYRQTLGQGPEFLTYFQNEAQLEKSRLLSDRFSAERPKGSFSTLEIQRTEQGDSAMYLCASSLWDRASGNTIYFGEGSWLTVV.

DNA of the CDR3: TGTGCCAGCAGCGTCGGGGACAGGGCTGCCACTGAAGCTTTCTTT. It codes for CASSVGDRAATEAFF. The genes are TRBV9 and TRBJ1-1; 9 bases fit TRBD1. Trimming cost V 2 bases and J 4 bases; bases outside gene matches: 6. The germline gives CDR1 SGDLS, CDR2 YYNGEE. The CDR3 is made up of 15 amino acids.

The chain joins TRBV28 to TRBJ1-1; weak D call: TRBD1 (6 bases). Germline CDR1 reads MDHEN; CDR2 reads SYDVKM. The V gene lost 4 bases and the J gene lost 3 bases, with 15 bases spanning the gap. The CDR3 sequence is 15 residues long. The chain's CDR3 is CASSYPRRGDTEAFF. The CDR3 DNA follows: TGTGCCAGCAGTTACCCCCGAAGGGGGGACACTGAAGCTTTCTTT.

The V and J genes are TRBV5-1 and TRBJ1-4; TRBD1 is a possible D gene (6 bases). V shed 1 base and J shed 2 bases, with 9 bases lying between them. Germline CDR1 is SGHRS and CDR2 is YFSETQ. The CDR3 runs to 15 residues. The CDR3, as DNA: TGCGCCAGCAGCTTGTTAGGGGGGACTAATGAAAAACTGTTTTTT. This encodes CASSLLGGTNEKLFF.

The chain has TRBV9 and TRBJ2-7; D is perhaps TRBD1 or TRBD2 (6 bases each). CDR1 and CDR2 (germline): SGDLS, YYNGEE. CDR3 length equals 15 residues. V lost 5 bases to trimming and J lost 0 bases, with 15 bases between them. DNA of the CDR3: TGTGCCAGCAGTTCGGAGGGGGTACACTCCTACGAGCAGTACTTC. This translates into CASSSEGVHSYEQYF.

The rearrangement joins TRBV28 to TRBJ1-5; D gene uncertain. V dropped 3 bases and J dropped 0 bases, with 9 bases sitting between them. The germline V gene encodes CDR1 MDHEN and CDR2 SYDVKM. CDR3 length: 15 residues. This CDR3 is CASSFQTDSNQPQHF. For the CDR3, the DNA is TGTGCCAGCAGTTTTCAGACGGATAGCAATCAGCCCCAGCATTTT.

The J gene is TRBJ1-2, the V gene TRBV29-1; D uncertain. V lost 0 bases, J lost 7 bases, and 9 bases lay in between. The CDR3 sequence is 12 residues long. The V gene's germline CDR1 is SQVTM and CDR2 ANQGSEA. CDR3: CSVEDSFGGYTF. CDR3 nucleotide sequence: TGCAGCGTTGAAGACAGCTTTGGTGGCTACACCTTC.

This chain links TRBV19 with TRBJ2-7; 8 nucleotides agree with TRBD2. Germline V gene data show CDR1 as LNHDA and CDR2 as SQIVND (reference sequence). V lost 4 bases and J lost 2; bases outside the gene matches: 10. The CDR3 is made up of 16 amino acids. Here the CDR3 reads CASSKPFGGDTYEQYF. CDR3 sequence (DNA): TGTGCCAGTAGTAAACCTTTCGGGGGGGATACCTACGAGCAGTACTTC.

The V and J genes are TRBV28 and TRBJ1-3, with D unclear. V gave up 7 bases and J gave up 0 bases, with 13 bases separating them. The CDR3 has 15 amino acids. Germline lookup yields CDR1 MDHEN and CDR2 SYDVKM. The CDR3 nucleotides read TGTGCCAGCACCCCTAGGGTCAGCTCTGGAAACACCATATATTTT. This codes for CASTPRVSSGNTIYF. Filled out from reference TRBV28 and TRBJ1-3, the complete variable domain reads DVKVTQSSRYLVKRTGEKVFLECVQDMDHENMFWYRQDPGLGLRLIYFSYDVKMKEKGDIPEGYSVSREKKERFSLILESASTNQTSMYLCASTPRVSSGNTIYFGEGSWLTVV.

The gene calls are TRBV4-1 and TRBJ1-4, with D perhaps TRBD1 (5 bases). Trimming removed 0 bases at V and 7 bases at J, with 12 bases between. The CDR3 spans 15 residues. Germline CDR1 reads MGHRA; CDR2 reads YSYEKL. As DNA, the CDR3 is TGCGCCAGCAGCCAAGAGGGGGGAGGGACTGAAAAACTGTTTTTT. Translated: CASSQEGGGTEKLFF.

This sequence joins TRBV6-1 and TRBJ2-7, with TRBD2 matching 7 bases. V dropped 2 bases and J dropped 3; count of bases not matched to a gene: 7. CDR1 MNHNS and CDR2 SASEGT come from the germline V gene. The CDR3 is made up of 15 amino acids. The CDR3: CASSEIFGGSYEQYF. CDR3 nucleotide sequence: TGTGCCAGCAGTGAAATATTTGGCGGGAGCTACGAGCAGTACTTC.

V gene TRBV7-8 combines with J gene TRBJ2-3; a weak D match, TRBD1 (6 bases). V was pared by 1 base and J by 1 base, with 12 bases between. CDR1 and CDR2 from the germline V gene are SGHVS and FQNEAQ. The length of the CDR3 is 16 residues. In DNA, the CDR3 is TGTGCCAGCAGCTTAGGTGGGACACAACGCACAGATACGCAGTATTTT. It yields the protein CASSLGGTQRTDTQYF. Using reference TRBV7-8 and TRBJ2-3 for the parts outside the CDR3, the full variable domain is GAGVSQSPRYKVAKRGQDVALRCDPISGHVSLFWYQQALGQGPEFLTYFQNEAQLDKSGLPSDRFFAERPEGSVSTLKIQRTQQEDSAVYLCASSLGGTQRTDTQYFGPGTRLTVL.

The gene calls are TRBV15 and TRBJ1-1; D is uncertain. The CDR3 runs 14 residues. V lost 3 bases and J 3 bases, leaving 11 bases between the germline ends. Germline CDR1 reads LNHNV; CDR2 reads YYDKDF (reference sequence). CDR3 coding DNA: TGTGCCACCAGCAGCCCTGGTGAATACACTGAAGCTTTCTTT. Protein: CATSSPGEYTEAFF. The full variable domain, completed using reference TRBV15 and TRBJ1-1, is DAMVIQNPRYQVTQFGKPVTLSCSQTLNHNVMYWYQQKSSQAPKLLFHYYDKDFNNEADTPDNFQSRRPNTSFCFLDIRSPGLGDTAMYLCATSSPGEYTEAFFGQGTRLTVV.

Only a few counts were recorded for this clone. The V gene is TRBV15, the J gene TRBJ2-1; TRBD1 aligns across 7 bases. After removal of 2 bases from V and 9 bases from J, the junction contained 10 bases not matched to a gene. The CDR3 covers 15 residues. From germline, CDR1 is LNHNV and CDR2 YYDKDF (reference sequence). The CDR3 bases are TGTGCCACCAGCAGAATTACAGGGGTGGGTGGTGAGCAGTTCTTC. Its protein product is CATSRITGVGGEQFF.

The rearrangement joins TRBV2 to TRBJ2-1; 15 nucleotides agree with TRBD2. The CDR3 runs to 17 residues. The J segment lost 2 bases and the V segment lost 3 bases, leaving 2 bases of the junction unmatched. CDR1 and CDR2 (germline): SNHLY, FYNNEI. This CDR3 reads CASSEGLAGGAYNEQFF. CDR3 nucleotide sequence: TGTGCCAGCAGTGAGGGACTAGCGGGAGGCGCCTACAATGAGCAGTTCTTC.

This clone was found once. The gene calls are TRBV27 and TRBJ2-4; no reliable D call. Trimming removed 8 bases at V and 3 bases at J, with 14 bases between. The length of the CDR3 is 14 residues. Germline CDR1 MNHEY, CDR2 SMNVEV (reference sequence). The CDR3 sequence: CASADELGKNIQYF. The CDR3 DNA reads TGTGCCAGCGCTGACGAGTTGGGCAAAAACATTCAGTACTTC.

The J gene is TRBJ1-1, the V gene TRBV5-6; D uncertain. The germline V and J ends were trimmed by 0 bases and 4 bases, with 10 bases remaining between them. Germline V gene lookup returns CDR1 SGHDT and CDR2 YYEEEE. The CDR3 spans 14 residues. The CDR3 DNA sequence: TGTGCCAGCAGCTTGGGGGAGCGAAGCACTGAAGCTTTCTTT. It is translated as CASSLGERSTEAFF.

This chain links TRBV11-3 with TRBJ2-7; maybe TRBD1 (6 bases). This CDR3 comprises 15 residues. Looked up from germline, CDR1 is SGHNT and CDR2 is YENEEA. V was trimmed by 6 bases and J by 0 bases, leaving 15 bases between them. CDR3 residues: CASSQTEDSSYEQYF. CDR3 in DNA: TGTGCCAGCAGTCAGACCGAGGACAGCTCCTACGAGCAGTACTTC.

This clone was found once. This chain joins TRBV19 and TRBJ2-3; either TRBD1 or TRBD2 may fit D (6 bases each). The length of the CDR3 is 14 residues. V lost 7 bases and J lost 3, with 14 bases in between. Looked up from germline, CDR1 is LNHDA and CDR2 is SQIVND (reference sequence). CDR3 amino acids: CASNGGFMTDTQYF. CDR3 bases: TGTGCCAGTAACGGGGGCTTCATGACAGATACGCAGTATTTT. Variable domain in full (rest from reference TRBV19 and TRBJ2-3): DGGITQSPKYLFRKEGQNVTLSCEQNLNHDAMYWYRQDPGQGLRLIYYSQIVNDFQKGDIAEGYSVSREKKESFPLTVTSAQKNPTAFYLCASNGGFMTDTQYFGPGTRLTVL.